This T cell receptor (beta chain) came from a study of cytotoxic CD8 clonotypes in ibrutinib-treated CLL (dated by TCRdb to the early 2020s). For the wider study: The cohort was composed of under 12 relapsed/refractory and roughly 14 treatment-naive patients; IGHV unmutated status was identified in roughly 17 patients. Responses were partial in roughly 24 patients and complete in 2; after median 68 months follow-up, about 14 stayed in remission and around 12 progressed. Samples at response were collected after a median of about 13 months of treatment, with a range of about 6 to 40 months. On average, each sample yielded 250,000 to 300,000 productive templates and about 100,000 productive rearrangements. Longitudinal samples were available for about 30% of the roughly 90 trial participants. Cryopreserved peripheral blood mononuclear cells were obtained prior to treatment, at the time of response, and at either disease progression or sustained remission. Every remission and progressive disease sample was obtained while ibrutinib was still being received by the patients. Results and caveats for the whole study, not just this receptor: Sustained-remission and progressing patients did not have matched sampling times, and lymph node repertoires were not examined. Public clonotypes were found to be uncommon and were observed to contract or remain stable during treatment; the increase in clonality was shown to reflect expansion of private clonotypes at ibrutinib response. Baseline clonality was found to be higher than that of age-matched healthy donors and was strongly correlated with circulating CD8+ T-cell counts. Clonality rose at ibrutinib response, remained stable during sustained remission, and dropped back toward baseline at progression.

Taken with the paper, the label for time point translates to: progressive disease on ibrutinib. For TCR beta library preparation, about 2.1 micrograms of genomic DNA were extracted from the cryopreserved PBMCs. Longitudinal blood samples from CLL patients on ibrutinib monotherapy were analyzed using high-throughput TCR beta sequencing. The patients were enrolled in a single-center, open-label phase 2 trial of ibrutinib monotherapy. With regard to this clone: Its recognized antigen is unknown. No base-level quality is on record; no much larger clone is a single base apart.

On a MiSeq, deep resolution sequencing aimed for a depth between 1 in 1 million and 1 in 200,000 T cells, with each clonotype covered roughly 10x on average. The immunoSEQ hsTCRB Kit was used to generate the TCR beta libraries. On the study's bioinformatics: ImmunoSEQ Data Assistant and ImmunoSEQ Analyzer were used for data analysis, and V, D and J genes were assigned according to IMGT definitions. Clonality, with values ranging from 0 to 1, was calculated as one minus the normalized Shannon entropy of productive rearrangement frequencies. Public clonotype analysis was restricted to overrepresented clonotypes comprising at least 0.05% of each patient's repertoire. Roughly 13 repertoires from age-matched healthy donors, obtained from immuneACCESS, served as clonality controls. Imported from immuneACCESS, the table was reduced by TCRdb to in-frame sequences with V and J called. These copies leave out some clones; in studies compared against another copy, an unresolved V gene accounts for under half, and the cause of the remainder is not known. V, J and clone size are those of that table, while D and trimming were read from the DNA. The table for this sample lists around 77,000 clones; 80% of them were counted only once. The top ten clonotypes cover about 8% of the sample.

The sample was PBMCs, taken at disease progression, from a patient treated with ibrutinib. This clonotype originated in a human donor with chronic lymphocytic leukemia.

CDR3 protein: CSVSSGGSTGELFF. Here is the DNA: TGCAGCGTTTCTAGCGGGGGGTCCACCGGGGAGCTGTTTTTT. The chain couples TRBV29-1 to TRBJ2-2; 11 bases in the junction line up with TRBD2. For this chain, trimming is 5 bases at the V end and 4 bases at the J end, and the number of junction bases without a gene match is 3. The CDR3, from cysteine to phenylalanine, totals 14 residues. Only CDR3 DNA is held: 42 bases, read in frame from base 1. CDR1 SQVTM and CDR2 ANQGSEA are derived from the germline V gene.